The sequence of this T cell receptor beta chain was determined in a study of beta chain features in type 1 diabetes. Study-wide results and caveats: VDJ junctions in type 1 diabetes patients carried more deletions and fewer insertions. For TCRB rearrangement, an influence of HLA type remained unresolved here. Within each of all four CD4+ subsets, Type 1 diabetes patients had TCRB CDR3s that were moderately but significantly shorter.

Since all of the isolated RNA was reverse transcribed, expressed TCRB transcripts were what got sequenced. Profiling relied on immunoSEQ multiplex PCR, and the TCRdb table lists in-frame clones only, not all of them. Among about 230,000 clones listed, more than 15% were seen once. Per the germline V gene, CDR1 is GTSNPN and CDR2 is SVGIG (reference sequence). The CDR3 totals 14 residues. With 3 bases removed from V and 0 bases from J, the gap between germline ends came to 9 bases. In regard to this clone: The antigen is undetermined.

Sequencing was carried out using naive CD4+ T cells from blood. V usage is TRBV30 and J usage is TRBJ2-4; D might be TRBD2 (5 bases). The clonotype comes from a man in his thirties or forties with type 1 diabetes. The CDR3 protein is CAWSPGLAKNIQYF. In DNA, the CDR3 is TGTGCCTGGAGCCCAGGACTAGCCAAAAACATTCAGTACTTC. The variable domain in full, completed from reference TRBV30 and TRBJ2-4, reads SQTIHQWPATLVQPVGSPLSLECTVEGTSNPNLYWYRQAAGRGLQLLFYSVGIGQISSEVPQNLSASRPQDRQFILSSKKLLLSDSGFYLCAWSPGLAKNIQYFGAGTRLSVL.